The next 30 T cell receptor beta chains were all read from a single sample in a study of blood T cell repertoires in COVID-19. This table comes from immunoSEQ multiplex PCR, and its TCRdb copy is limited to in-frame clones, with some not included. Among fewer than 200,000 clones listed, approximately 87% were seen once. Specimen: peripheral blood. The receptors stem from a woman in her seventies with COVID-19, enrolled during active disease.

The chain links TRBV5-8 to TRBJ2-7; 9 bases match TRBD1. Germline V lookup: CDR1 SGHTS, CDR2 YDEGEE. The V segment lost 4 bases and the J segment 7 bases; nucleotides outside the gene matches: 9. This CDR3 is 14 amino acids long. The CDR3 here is CASSPWGTGFEQYF. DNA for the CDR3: TGTGCCAGCAGCCCCTGGGGGACAGGGTTTGAGCAGTACTTC.

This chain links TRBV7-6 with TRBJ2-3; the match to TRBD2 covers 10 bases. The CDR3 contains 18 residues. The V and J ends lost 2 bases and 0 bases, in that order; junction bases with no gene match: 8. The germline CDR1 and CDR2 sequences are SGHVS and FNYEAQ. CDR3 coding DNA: TGTGCCAGCAGCTTAACAGCGGGAGGGACATCTAGCACAGATACGCAGTATTTT. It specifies CASSLTAGGTSSTDTQYF.

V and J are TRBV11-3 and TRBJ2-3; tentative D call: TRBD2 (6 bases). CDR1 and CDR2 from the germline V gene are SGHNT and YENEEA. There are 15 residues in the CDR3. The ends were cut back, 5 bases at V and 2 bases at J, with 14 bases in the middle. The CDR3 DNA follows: TGTGCCAGCAGCCCGGAGGGGTTAGACACAGATACGCAGTATTTT. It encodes CASSPEGLDTDTQYF.

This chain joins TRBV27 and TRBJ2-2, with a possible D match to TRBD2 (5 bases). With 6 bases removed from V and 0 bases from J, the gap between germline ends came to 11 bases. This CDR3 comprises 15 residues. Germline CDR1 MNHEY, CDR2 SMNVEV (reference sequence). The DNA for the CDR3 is TGTGCCAGCAGCCCCAGAGCGGCGAACACCGGGGAGCTGTTTTTT. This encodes CASSPRAANTGELFF.

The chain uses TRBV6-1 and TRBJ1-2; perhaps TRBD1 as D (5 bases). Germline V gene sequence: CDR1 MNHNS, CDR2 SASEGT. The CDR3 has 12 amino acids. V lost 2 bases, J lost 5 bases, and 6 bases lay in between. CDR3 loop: CASSERQYGYTF. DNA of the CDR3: TGTGCCAGCAGTGAAAGACAGTATGGCTACACCTTC.

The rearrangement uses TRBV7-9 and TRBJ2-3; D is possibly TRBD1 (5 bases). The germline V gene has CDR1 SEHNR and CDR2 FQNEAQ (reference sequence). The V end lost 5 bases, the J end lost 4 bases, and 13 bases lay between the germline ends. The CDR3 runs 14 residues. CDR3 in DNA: TGTGCCAGCAGCCTAAGCAGGGCTGCAGATACGCAGTATTTT. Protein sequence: CASSLSRAADTQYF.

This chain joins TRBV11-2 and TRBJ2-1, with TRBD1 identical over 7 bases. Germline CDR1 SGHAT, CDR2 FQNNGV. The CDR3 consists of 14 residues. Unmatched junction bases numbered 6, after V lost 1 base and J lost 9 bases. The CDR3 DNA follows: TGTGCCAGCAGCTTAGGGGGGACAGCGACTGAGCAGTTCTTC. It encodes CASSLGGTATEQFF.

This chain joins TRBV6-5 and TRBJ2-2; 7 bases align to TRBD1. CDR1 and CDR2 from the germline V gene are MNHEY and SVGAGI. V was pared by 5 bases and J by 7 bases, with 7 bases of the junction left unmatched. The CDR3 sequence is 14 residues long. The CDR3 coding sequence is TGTGCCAGCAGTAAACCAGGGGGTCGCGGGGAGCTGTTTTTT. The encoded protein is CASSKPGGRGELFF.

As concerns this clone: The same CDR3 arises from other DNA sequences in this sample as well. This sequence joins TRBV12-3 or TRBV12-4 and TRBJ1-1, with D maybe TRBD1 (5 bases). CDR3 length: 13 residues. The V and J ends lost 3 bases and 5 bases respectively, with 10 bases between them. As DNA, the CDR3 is TGTGCCAGCAGTTTGCTGGGGGGGACTGAAGCTTTCTTT. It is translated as CASSLLGGTEAFF.

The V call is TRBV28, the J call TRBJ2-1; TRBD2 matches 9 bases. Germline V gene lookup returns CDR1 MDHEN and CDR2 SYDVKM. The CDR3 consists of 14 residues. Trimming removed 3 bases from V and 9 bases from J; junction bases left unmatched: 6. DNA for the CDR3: TGTGCCAGCAGTTTGCTTAGCGGGAGAGGTGAGCAGTTCTTC. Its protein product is CASSLLSGRGEQFF.

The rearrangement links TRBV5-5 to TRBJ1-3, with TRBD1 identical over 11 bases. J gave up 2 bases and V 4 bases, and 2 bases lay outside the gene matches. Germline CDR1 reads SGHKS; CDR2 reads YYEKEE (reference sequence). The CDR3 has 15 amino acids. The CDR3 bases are TGTGCCAGCAGCAGGGGACAGGGGGCTGGAAACACCATATATTTT. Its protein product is CASSRGQGAGNTIYF.

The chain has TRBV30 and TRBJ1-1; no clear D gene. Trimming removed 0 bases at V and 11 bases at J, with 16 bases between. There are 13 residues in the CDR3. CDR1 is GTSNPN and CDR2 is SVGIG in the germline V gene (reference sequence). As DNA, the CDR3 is TGTGCCTGGAGTGTACATAAGGCTATGAGGGCTTTCTTT. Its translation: CAWSVHKAMRAFF.

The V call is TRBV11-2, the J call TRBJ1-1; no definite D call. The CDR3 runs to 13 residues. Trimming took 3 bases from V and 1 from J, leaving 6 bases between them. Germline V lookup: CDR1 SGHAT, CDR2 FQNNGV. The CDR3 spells CASSFQENTEAFF. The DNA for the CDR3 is TGTGCCAGCAGCTTTCAGGAGAACACTGAAGCTTTCTTT.

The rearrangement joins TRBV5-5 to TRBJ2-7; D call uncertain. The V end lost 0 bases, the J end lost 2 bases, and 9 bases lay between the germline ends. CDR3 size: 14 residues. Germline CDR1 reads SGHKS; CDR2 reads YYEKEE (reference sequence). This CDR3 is CASSLAVAAYEQYF. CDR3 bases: TGTGCCAGCAGCTTGGCGGTAGCCGCCTACGAGCAGTACTTC.

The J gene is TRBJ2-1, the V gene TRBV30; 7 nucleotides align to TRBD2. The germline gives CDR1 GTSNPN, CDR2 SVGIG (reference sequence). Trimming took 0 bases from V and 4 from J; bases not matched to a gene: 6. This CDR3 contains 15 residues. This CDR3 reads CAWSVASGAYNEQFF. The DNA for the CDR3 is TGTGCCTGGAGTGTGGCGAGCGGGGCATACAATGAGCAGTTCTTC.

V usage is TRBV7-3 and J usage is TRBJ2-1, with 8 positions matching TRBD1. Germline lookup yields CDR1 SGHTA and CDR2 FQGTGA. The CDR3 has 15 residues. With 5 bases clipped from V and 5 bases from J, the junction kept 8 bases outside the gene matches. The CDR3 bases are TGTGCCAGCAGCCCGGACAGGGCGGCGCACAATGAGCAGTTCTTC. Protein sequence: CASSPDRAAHNEQFF.

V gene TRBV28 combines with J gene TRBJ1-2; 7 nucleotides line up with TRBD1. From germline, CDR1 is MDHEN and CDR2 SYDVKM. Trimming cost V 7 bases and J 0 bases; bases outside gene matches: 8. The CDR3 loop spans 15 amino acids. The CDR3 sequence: CASNSGQFSNYGYTF. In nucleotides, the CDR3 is TGTGCCAGCAATTCGGGACAGTTTTCTAACTATGGCTACACCTTC.

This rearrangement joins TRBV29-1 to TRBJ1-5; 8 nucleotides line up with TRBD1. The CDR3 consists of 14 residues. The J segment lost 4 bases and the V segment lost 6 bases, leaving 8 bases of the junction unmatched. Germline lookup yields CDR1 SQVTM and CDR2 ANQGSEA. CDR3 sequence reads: CSVIAGTGNQPQHF. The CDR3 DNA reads TGCAGCGTCATTGCCGGGACAGGAAATCAGCCCCAGCATTTT. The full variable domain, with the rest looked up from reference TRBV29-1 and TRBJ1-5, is SAVISQKPSRDICQRGTSLTIQCQVDSQVTMMFWYRQQPGQSLTLIATANQGSEATYESGFVIDKFPISRPNLTFSTLTVSNMSPEDSSIYLCSVIAGTGNQPQHFGDGTRLSIL.

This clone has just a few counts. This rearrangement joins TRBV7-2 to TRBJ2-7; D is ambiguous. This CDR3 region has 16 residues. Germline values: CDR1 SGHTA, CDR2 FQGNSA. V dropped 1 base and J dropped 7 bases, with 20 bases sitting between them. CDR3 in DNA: TGTGCCAGCAGCTTAGTCTTAGACACCCTTCAGGCTGAGCAGTACTTC. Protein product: CASSLVLDTLQAEQYF.

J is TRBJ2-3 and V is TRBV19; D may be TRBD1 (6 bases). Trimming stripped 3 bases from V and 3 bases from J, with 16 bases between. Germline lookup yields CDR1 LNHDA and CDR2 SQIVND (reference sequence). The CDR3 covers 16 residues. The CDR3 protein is CASSISPGALTDTQYF. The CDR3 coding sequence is TGTGCCAGTAGTATCTCTCCAGGGGCATTAACAGATACGCAGTATTTT.

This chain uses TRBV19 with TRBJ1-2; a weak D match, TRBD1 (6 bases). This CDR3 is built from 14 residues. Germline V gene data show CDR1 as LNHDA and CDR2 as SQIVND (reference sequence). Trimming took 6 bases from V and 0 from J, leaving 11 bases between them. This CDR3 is CASSRTVANYGYTF. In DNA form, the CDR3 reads TGTGCCAGTAGCCGGACAGTAGCTAACTATGGCTACACCTTC.

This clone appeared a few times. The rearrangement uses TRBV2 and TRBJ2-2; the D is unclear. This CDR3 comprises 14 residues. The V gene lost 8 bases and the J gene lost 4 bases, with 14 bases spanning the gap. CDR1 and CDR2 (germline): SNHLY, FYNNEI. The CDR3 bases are TGTGCCAGCGCTCTAACCTACGTCACCGGGGAGCTGTTTTTT. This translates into CASALTYVTGELFF.

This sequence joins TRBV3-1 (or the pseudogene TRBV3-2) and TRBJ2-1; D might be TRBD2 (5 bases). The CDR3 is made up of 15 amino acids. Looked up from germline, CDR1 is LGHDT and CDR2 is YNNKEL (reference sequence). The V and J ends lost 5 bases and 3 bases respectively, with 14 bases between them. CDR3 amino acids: CASSGRGTVYNEQFF. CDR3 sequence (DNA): TGTGCCAGCAGCGGACGGGGTACGGTCTACAATGAGCAGTTCTTC.

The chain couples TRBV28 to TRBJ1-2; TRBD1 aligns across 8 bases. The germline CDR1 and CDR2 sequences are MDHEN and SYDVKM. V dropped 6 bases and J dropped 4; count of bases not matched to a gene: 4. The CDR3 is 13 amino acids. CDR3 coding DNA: TGTGCCAGCAGGACAGGGGATACCTATGGCTACACCTTC. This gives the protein CASRTGDTYGYTF.

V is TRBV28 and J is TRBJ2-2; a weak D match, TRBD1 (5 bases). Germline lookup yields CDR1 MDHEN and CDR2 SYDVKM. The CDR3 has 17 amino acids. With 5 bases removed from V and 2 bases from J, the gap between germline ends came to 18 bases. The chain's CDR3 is CASSPLRQGSNTGELFF. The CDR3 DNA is TGTGCCAGCAGTCCCCTCCGGCAGGGTTCTAACACCGGGGAGCTGTTTTTT. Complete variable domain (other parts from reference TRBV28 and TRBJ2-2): DVKVTQSSRYLVKRTGEKVFLECVQDMDHENMFWYRQDPGLGLRLIYFSYDVKMKEKGDIPEGYSVSREKKERFSLILESASTNQTSMYLCASSPLRQGSNTGELFFGEGSRLTVL.

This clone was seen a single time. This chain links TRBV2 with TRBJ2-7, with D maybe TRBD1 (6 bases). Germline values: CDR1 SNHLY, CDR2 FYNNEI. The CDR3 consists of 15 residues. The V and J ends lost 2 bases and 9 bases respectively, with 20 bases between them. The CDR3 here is CASSERDTLSNAQYF. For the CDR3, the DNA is TGTGCCAGCAGTGAAAGGGACACACTCTCAAACGCGCAGTACTTC.

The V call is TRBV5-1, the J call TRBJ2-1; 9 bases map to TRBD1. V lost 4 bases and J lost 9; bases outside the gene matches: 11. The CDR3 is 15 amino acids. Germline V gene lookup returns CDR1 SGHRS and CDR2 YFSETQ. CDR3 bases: TGCGCCAGCAGCAAGGGACAGGGCCAAGGAAGTGAGCAGTTCTTC. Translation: CASSKGQGQGSEQFF.

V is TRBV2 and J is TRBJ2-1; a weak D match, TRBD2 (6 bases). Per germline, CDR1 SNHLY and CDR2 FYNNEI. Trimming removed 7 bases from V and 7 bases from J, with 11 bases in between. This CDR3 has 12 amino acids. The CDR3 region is CASIGTLNEQFF. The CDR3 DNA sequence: TGTGCCAGCATAGGGACTCTGAATGAGCAGTTCTTC. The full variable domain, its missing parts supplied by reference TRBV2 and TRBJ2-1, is EPEVTQTPSHQVTQMGQEVILRCVPISNHLYFYWYRQILGQKVEFLVSFYNNEISEKSEIFDDQFSVERPDGSNFTLKIRSTKLEDSAMYFCASIGTLNEQFFGPGTRLTVL.

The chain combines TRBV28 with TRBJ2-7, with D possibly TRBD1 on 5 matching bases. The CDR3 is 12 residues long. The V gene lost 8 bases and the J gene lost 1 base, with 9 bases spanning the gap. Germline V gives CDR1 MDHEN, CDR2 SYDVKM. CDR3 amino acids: CASETGSYEQYF. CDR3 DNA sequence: TGTGCCAGCGAAACAGGTTCCTACGAGCAGTACTTC.

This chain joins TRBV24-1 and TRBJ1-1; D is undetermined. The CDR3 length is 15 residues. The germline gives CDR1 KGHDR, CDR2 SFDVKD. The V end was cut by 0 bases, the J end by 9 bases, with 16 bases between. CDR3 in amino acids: CATSDLLFREGKAFF. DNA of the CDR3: TGTGCCACCAGTGATTTGCTTTTCCGGGAGGGAAAAGCTTTCTTT.